A single sample is the source of the 14 T cell receptor beta chains below, sequenced in a study of vaccination effects on CD4 cells after COVID-19 (dated by TCRdb to between 2022 and 2023). The library was made by the immunoSEQ multiplex PCR assay. The table comes from immuneACCESS by way of TCRdb, which keeps in-frame sequences with V and J called. Part of the clones is missing from these tables; in studies checked, under half for an unresolved V gene and the rest for unknown reasons. The sample contains tens of thousands of clones, over 75% of them found a single time. The top ten clones comprise 2.9% of the sample. The antigens of these receptors remain unknown. The ViraFEST assay stimulated PBMC with viral peptide pools and then used TCR sequencing to identify antigen-specific CD4+ T cell clonotypes by expansion. After 10 to 11 days of culture, CD4+ T cells were isolated with the EasySep CD4+ T cell isolation kit. Healthy vaccine recipients had no prior SARS-CoV-2 infection, confirmed by negative nucleocapsid antibodies before and after vaccination.

This specimen consisted of CD4+ T cells from PBMCs cultured with HCoV-NL63 spike peptides, obtained before COVID-19 vaccination. In light of the paper, this sample's cell subset or site label describes: HCoV-NL63 spike overlapping peptide pool stimulation. These TCRs come from a human donor who received a COVID-19 vaccine.

The V and J genes are TRBV28 and TRBJ2-1; D perhaps matches TRBD2 (6 bases). V was cut by 6 bases and J by 15 bases, with 21 bases left in between. Germline V gene data show CDR1 as MDHEN and CDR2 as SYDVKM. This CDR3 contains 13 residues. The CDR3 bases are TGTGCCAGCAGAAAGTCAGCGGGCCCTTTGTCGTTCTTC. It yields the protein CASRKSAGPLSFF.

CDR3 residues: CASSKADTQYF. The CDR3 DNA reads TGTGCCAGTAGTAAGGCTGATACGCAGTATTTT. This sequence joins TRBV19 and TRBJ2-3; D is unresolved. The CDR3 is 11 residues long. Trimming removed 4 bases from V and 6 bases from J, with 5 bases in between. The germline gives CDR1 LNHDA, CDR2 SQIVND (reference sequence).

V gene TRBV9 combines with J gene TRBJ2-3, with 14 nucleotides matching TRBD2. The CDR3 covers 19 residues. Germline V gives CDR1 SGDLS, CDR2 YYNGEE. J lost 4 bases, V lost 0 bases, and 10 bases had no gene match. CDR3 in amino acids: CASSVGRLAGGSRSDTQYF. CDR3 nucleotide sequence: TGTGCCAGCAGCGTAGGGAGACTAGCGGGGGGGTCCCGATCAGATACGCAGTATTTT.

The chain combines TRBV6-5 with TRBJ2-1, with TRBD1 matching 8 bases. This CDR3 is built from 14 residues. Per germline, CDR1 MNHEY and CDR2 SVGAGI. V gave up 4 bases and J gave up 8 bases; unmatched junction bases: 7. CDR3 sequence: CASSFDRGVDEQFF. CDR3 sequence (DNA): TGTGCCAGCAGTTTTGACAGGGGAGTCGATGAGCAGTTCTTC.

This clone was recorded a few times. CDR3 bases: TGTGCCAGCAGCTTGGGCAGCGTCAATCAGCCCCAGCATTTT. It codes for CASSLGSVNQPQHF. This chain joins TRBV5-6 and TRBJ1-5; D ambiguous. V was shortened by 0 bases and J by 3 bases, with 7 bases between the two germline ends. This CDR3 region has 14 residues. Germline V gene sequence: CDR1 SGHDT, CDR2 YYEEEE.

The rearrangement joins TRBV7-2 to TRBJ2-1, with D possibly matching TRBD2 (7 bases). The CDR3 consists of 15 residues. Trimming cost V 5 bases and J 7 bases, with 18 bases left between them. From germline, CDR1 is SGHTA and CDR2 FQGNSA. DNA of the CDR3: TGTGCCAGCAGCCGGAGGGGGGGGGCAAGTAATGAGCAGTTCTTC. Encoded protein: CASSRRGGASNEQFF. Variable domain in full (rest from reference TRBV7-2 and TRBJ2-1): GAGVSQSPSNKVTEKGKDVELRCDPISGHTALYWYRQSLGQGLEFLIYFQGNSAPDKSGLPSDRFSAERTGGSVSTLTIQRTQQEDSAVYLCASSRRGGASNEQFFGPGTRLTVL.

The J gene is TRBJ1-5, the V gene TRBV4-1; D not certain. Deletions cut 3 bases from V and 2 bases from J, with 11 bases between. CDR3 size: 15 residues. CDR1 and CDR2 (germline): MGHRA, YSYEKL. CDR3 loop: CASSQRAPGNQPQHF. CDR3 coding DNA: TGCGCCAGCAGCCAGAGGGCACCCGGCAATCAGCCCCAGCATTTT.

V and J are TRBV4-3 and TRBJ2-7; 8 bases are shared with TRBD2. This CDR3 is built from 16 residues. Germline-derived CDR1 and CDR2 are LGHNA and YSLEER. The J segment lost 4 bases and the V segment lost 0 bases, leaving 8 bases of the junction unmatched. The CDR3 loop reads CASSQELAGKGYEQYV. The CDR3 DNA reads TGCGCCAGCAGCCAAGAATTAGCGGGGAAAGGTTACGAGCAGTACGTC.

The CDR3 here is CASSLARQKGTEAFF. The CDR3 coding sequence is TGTGCCAGCAGCTTAGCGAGGCAAAAAGGAACTGAAGCTTTCTTT. The V call is TRBV7-2, the J call TRBJ1-1; D gene ambiguous. Between the trimmed V and J ends, which lost 0 bases and 5 bases, there was a span of 13 bases. This CDR3 is built from 15 residues. Germline CDR1 SGHTA, CDR2 FQGNSA.

The chain recombines TRBV5-6 with TRBJ2-5, with D uncertain. Deletions cut 0 bases from V and 2 bases from J, with 8 bases between. CDR1 SGHDT and CDR2 YYEEEE come from the germline V gene. This CDR3 has 14 residues. The CDR3 loop reads CASSLGWGQETQYF. For the CDR3, the DNA is TGTGCCAGCAGCTTGGGGTGGGGTCAAGAGACCCAGTACTTC.

The J gene is TRBJ1-1, the V gene TRBV5-1, with D unresolved. Germline V gene data show CDR1 as SGHRS and CDR2 as YFSETQ. Deletions cut 0 bases from V and 11 bases from J, with 14 bases between. This CDR3 is built from 13 residues. The CDR3 loop is CASSLESGSGAFF. CDR3 nucleotides: TGCGCCAGCAGCTTGGAGTCGGGTTCTGGGGCTTTCTTT.

Only a few counts were recorded for this clone. This sequence joins TRBV9 and TRBJ1-2; D is uncertain. Trimming stripped 0 bases from V and 2 bases from J, with 2 bases between. The CDR3 length is 12 residues. Germline assignment: CDR1 SGDLS and CDR2 YYNGEE. The CDR3 protein is CASSVGNYGYTF. DNA for the CDR3: TGTGCCAGCAGCGTAGGCAACTATGGCTACACCTTC.

This chain uses TRBV9 with TRBJ2-3; 9 bases fit TRBD1. V trimming: 4 bases; J trimming: 5 bases; junction bases outside the gene matches: 8. Germline V gene sequence: CDR1 SGDLS, CDR2 YYNGEE. The length of the CDR3 is 15 residues. The CDR3 DNA reads TGTGCCAGCAGCATCGCCGGGACAGGGATAGATACGCAGTATTTT. Translating it yields CASSIAGTGIDTQYF.

The chain combines TRBV2 with TRBJ2-5; weak D call: TRBD2 (5 bases). This CDR3 is 11 amino acids long. V was clipped by 6 bases and J by 7 bases, with 9 bases between them. Per the germline V gene, CDR1 is SNHLY and CDR2 is FYNNEI. The chain's CDR3 is CASRDSGTQYF. CDR3 sequence (DNA): TGTGCCAGCAGGGACTCCGGGACCCAGTACTTC.